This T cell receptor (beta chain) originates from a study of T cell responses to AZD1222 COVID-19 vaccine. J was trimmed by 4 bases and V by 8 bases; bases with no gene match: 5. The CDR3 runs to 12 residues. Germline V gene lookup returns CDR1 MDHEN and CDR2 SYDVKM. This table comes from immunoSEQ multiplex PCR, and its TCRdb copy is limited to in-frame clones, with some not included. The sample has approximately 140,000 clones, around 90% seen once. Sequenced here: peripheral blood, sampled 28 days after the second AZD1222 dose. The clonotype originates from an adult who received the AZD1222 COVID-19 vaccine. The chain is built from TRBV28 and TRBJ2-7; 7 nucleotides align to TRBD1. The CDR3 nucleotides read TGTGCCAGCGGACAGGTTTTTTACGAGCAGTACTTC. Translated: CASGQVFYEQYF.